The 20 T cell receptor beta chains below come from one sample, sequenced in a study of T cell repertoires in cytomegalovirus infection. MiXCR was run by TCRdb on the reads, yielding one entry per CDR3 protein. The profile shows 150,000 to 200,000 distinct CDR3 sequences, roughly a fifth of them singletons. The sequenced material came from PBMCs. The receptors derive from a human donor in good health (CMV status not recorded). Some clones in this sample may be carry-over from other donors' samples.

V gene TRBV29-1 combines with J gene TRBJ2-6; possible D gene TRBD1, 5 bases. Per germline, CDR1 SQVTM and CDR2 ANQGSEA. The ends were cut back, 6 bases at V and 2 bases at J, with 11 bases in the middle. The CDR3 covers 14 residues. The CDR3 sequence is CSVETVPGANVLTF. CDR3 sequence (DNA): TGCAGCGTGGAGACAGTTCCTGGGGCCAACGTCCTGACTTTC.

The chain uses TRBV28 and TRBJ1-5, with 7 bases fitting TRBD1. Germline V gene data show CDR1 as MDHEN and CDR2 as SYDVKM. The CDR3 extends over 15 amino acids. The ends lost 6 bases at V and 4 bases at J; junction bases unmatched: 9. The CDR3 DNA sequence: TGTGCCAGCAGCTCCAGGGGGGCCTATAATCAGCCCCAGCATTTT. This codes for CASSSRGAYNQPQHF.

In the case of this clonotype: Since a much larger clone is just one base distant, this may be a read error. V usage is TRBV6-8 and J usage is TRBJ2-3; no reliable D call. Germline CDR1 MNHGY, CDR2 SAAAGT. The CDR3 runs 11 residues. V was cut by 10 bases and J by 7 bases, with 12 bases left in between. This chain's CDR3 is CATLEANTQYF. The CDR3 coding sequence is TGTGCCACCCTCGAGGCAAATACGCAGTATTTT.

This clonotype occurred once. The V call is TRBV19, the J call TRBJ2-7; the D gene is possibly TRBD2 (6 bases). Trimming removed 5 bases at V and 5 bases at J, with 22 bases between. Germline V gives CDR1 LNHDA, CDR2 SQIVND (reference sequence). The CDR3 contains 16 residues. Here the CDR3 reads CASSVLRMTRVDEQYF. CDR3 nucleotide sequence: TGTGCCAGTAGTGTCCTGCGCATGACTAGAGTGGACGAGCAGTACTTC.

This clonotype was detected only a few times. The chain carries TRBV9 and TRBJ2-5; TRBD2 is a possible D gene (6 bases). Germline V lookup: CDR1 SGDLS, CDR2 YYNGEE. The CDR3 is made up of 14 amino acids. Trimming cost V 3 bases and J 7 bases, with 16 bases left between them. CDR3 sequence: CASSGGSGSVTQYF. The CDR3 DNA reads as TGTGCCAGCAGCGGTGGTAGCGGTAGTGTGACCCAGTACTTC.

In this sample, this clonotype turned up a few times. The J gene is TRBJ1-2, the V gene TRBV7-3; D is unresolved. CDR3 size: 13 residues. V shed 5 bases and J shed 3 bases, with 10 bases lying between them. Germline V gene sequence: CDR1 SGHTA, CDR2 FQGTGA. CDR3 nucleotides: TGTGCCAGCAGCCTGAACAAGGACTATGGCTACACCTTC. Its protein product is CASSLNKDYGYTF.

This rearrangement joins TRBV20-1 to TRBJ2-5; perhaps TRBD1 as D (6 bases). CDR1 is DFQATT, CDR2 SNEGSKA, per germline (reference sequence). The germline V and J ends were trimmed by 3 bases and 1 base, with 15 bases remaining between them. CDR3 length: 15 residues. The CDR3 DNA follows: TGCAGTGCTAGGCCTGGGACACAGACCCAAGAGACCCAGTACTTC. This codes for CSARPGTQTQETQYF.

The chain carries TRBV12-3 or TRBV12-4 and TRBJ2-1; D call uncertain. Trimming took off 3 bases at V and 8 bases at J, with 5 bases between the two ends. This CDR3 is 11 amino acids long. The CDR3 is CASSFRYEQFF. DNA of the CDR3: TGTGCCAGCAGTTTTCGCTATGAGCAGTTCTTC.

This clonotype has a handful of counts. The chain is built from TRBV4-3 and TRBJ2-2; TRBD2 might be the D (5 bases). Germline loops: CDR1 LGHNA, CDR2 YSLEER. Trimming pared 1 base from V and 7 bases from J, leaving 10 bases between. The CDR3 totals 14 residues. The CDR3 reads CASSQGVRGGELFF. CDR3 DNA sequence: TGCGCCAGCAGCCAAGGTGTCCGGGGCGGGGAGCTGTTTTTT.

This chain links TRBV12-3 or TRBV12-4 with TRBJ2-7; 7 bases map to TRBD1. The junction had 8 bases not matched to a gene; V was cut back by 6 bases and J by 6 bases. The CDR3 has 13 amino acids. As DNA, the CDR3 is TGTGCCAGCAGCAGCGACAGGGTTGGCGAGCAGTACTTC. Encoded protein: CASSSDRVGEQYF.

There are a few counts of this clonotype. The chain links TRBV5-4 to TRBJ1-2, with 7 bases lining up with TRBD1. J lost 0 bases, V lost 6 bases, and 17 bases had no gene match. Germline-derived CDR1 and CDR2 are SGHNT and YYREEE (reference sequence). CDR3 length equals 18 residues. In nucleotides, the CDR3 is TGTGCCAGCACCCCAAAGACAGGGATCACGTCCGCTAACTATGGCTACACCTTC. It is translated as CASTPKTGITSANYGYTF.

This clonotype has a count of ten or more. The chain combines TRBV7-2 with TRBJ2-7; the D gene is possibly TRBD1 (5 bases). The V gene's germline CDR1 is SGHTA and CDR2 FQGNSA. The CDR3 spans 14 residues. The V and J ends lost 2 bases and 4 bases respectively, with 12 bases between them. The CDR3 region is CASSLNPQVYEQYF. The CDR3 DNA is TGTGCCAGCAGCTTAAACCCACAGGTGTACGAGCAGTACTTC.

The chain uses TRBV7-3 and TRBJ2-3; 8 nucleotides line up with TRBD1. Trimming cost V 2 bases and J 6 bases; bases outside gene matches: 10. CDR3 length equals 16 residues. CDR1 and CDR2 (germline): SGHTA, FQGTGA. The CDR3 sequence is CASSLQGAAGVDTQYF. The CDR3 DNA reads as TGTGCCAGCAGCTTACAGGGGGCGGCCGGTGTGGATACGCAGTATTTT.

The sample holds a few counts of this clonotype. The chain uses TRBV28 and TRBJ1-1; D remains unclear. The V gene lost 4 bases and the J gene lost 1 base, with 10 bases spanning the gap. There are 14 residues in the CDR3. CDR1 MDHEN and CDR2 SYDVKM come from the germline V gene. CDR3 sequence (DNA): TGTGCCAGCAGTTCGCCCCCCACGAACACTGAAGCTTTCTTT. Translated: CASSSPPTNTEAFF.

Ten or more counts support this clonotype. This sequence joins TRBV4-1 and TRBJ1-5; 11 bases align to TRBD1. This CDR3 spans 16 amino acids. Germline V CDR1 and CDR2: MGHRA, YSYEKL. The junction had 8 bases not matched to a gene; V was cut back by 3 bases and J by 7 bases. The CDR3 loop reads CASSHVPGTGGQPQHF. The CDR3 DNA is TGCGCCAGCAGCCACGTCCCCGGGACAGGGGGGCAGCCCCAGCATTTT.

This clonotype was seen more than once but under ten times. The chain combines TRBV7-9 with TRBJ2-7; 9 bases fit TRBD1. Germline V lookup: CDR1 SEHNR, CDR2 FQNEAQ (reference sequence). The CDR3 totals 14 residues. J was trimmed by 7 bases and V by 3 bases; bases with no gene match: 7. The CDR3 nucleotides are TGTGCCAGCAGCTTCGGGACAGGGTTCAATGAGCAGTACTTC. This translates into CASSFGTGFNEQYF. The full variable domain, rest sourced from reference TRBV7-9 and TRBJ2-7, is DTGVSQNPRHKITKRGQNVTFRCDPISEHNRLYWYRQTLGQGPEFLTYFQNEAQLEKSRLLSDRFSAERPKGSFSTLEIQRTEQGDSAMYLCASSFGTGFNEQYFGPGTRLTVT.

This clonotype was picked up many times. CDR3 region: CASSPLAGTGDTQYF. The CDR3 bases are TGTGCCAGCAGCCCCCTAGCGGGAACGGGAGATACGCAGTATTTT. The gene calls are TRBV7-8 and TRBJ2-3; 9 bases match TRBD2. Trimming at V came to 5 bases and at J to 5 bases, leaving 8 bases not matched to a gene. Per the germline V gene, CDR1 is SGHVS and CDR2 is FQNEAQ. CDR3 length: 15 amino acids.

A few counts support this clonotype. The genes are TRBV5-6 and TRBJ1-1, with D uncertain. Trimming took off 4 bases at V and 0 bases at J, with 13 bases between the two ends. The CDR3 is made up of 15 amino acids. The V gene's germline CDR1 is SGHDT and CDR2 YYEEEE. The CDR3 region is CASSLDARLNTEAFF. The CDR3 coding sequence is TGTGCCAGCAGCCTGGATGCCAGACTGAACACTGAAGCTTTCTTT. The full variable domain, completed using reference TRBV5-6 and TRBJ1-1, is DAGVTQSPTHLIKTRGQQVTLRCSPKSGHDTVSWYQQALGQGPQFIFQYYEEEERQRGNFPDRFSGHQFPNYSSELNVNALLLGDSALYLCASSLDARLNTEAFFGQGTRLTVV.

The V and J genes are TRBV4-1 and TRBJ1-2; 8 bases are shared with TRBD1. Trimming at V came to 0 bases and at J to 6 bases, leaving 9 bases not matched to a gene. Germline V gene data show CDR1 as MGHRA and CDR2 as YSYEKL. The length of the CDR3 is 16 residues. The CDR3 coding sequence is TGCGCCAGCAGCCAAGAAATGCGACAGGGGATCCATGGCTACACCTTC. As protein: CASSQEMRQGIHGYTF.

The rearrangement uses TRBV20-1 and TRBJ2-5; D remains ambiguous. The CDR3 consists of 13 residues. CDR1 and CDR2 (germline): DFQATT, SNEGSKA (reference sequence). The V gene lost 2 bases and the J gene lost 5 bases, with 12 bases spanning the gap. Here the CDR3 DNA reads TGCAGTGCTAGAAATAGTCCGGCGGAGACCCAGTACTTC. Amino acids: CSARNSPAETQYF.